This passage covers 2 T cell receptor beta chains from one sample sequenced in a study of T cells in Graves' hyperthyroidism and ophthalmopathy. Regions amplified from RNA transcripts were the TCR beta CDR3 regions. Primed by the HTBI set, a first-round RT-PCR was run on the TCR CDR3. TCRdb redid the calling of the multiplex PCR reads with MiXCR, one entry per CDR3 protein. The table lists roughly 360,000 distinct CDR3 sequences, approximately 13% of them singletons. Sequencing was done on a sample of blood. These TCRs come from a man aged 25-45 years with Graves' hyperthyroidism that later progressed to Graves' ophthalmopathy.

The sample holds a few counts of this clonotype. CDR3 amino acids: CASSPVGSGGFQETQYF. CDR3 in DNA: TGTGCCAGCAGCCCCGTCGGGAGCGGGGGGTTCCAAGAGACCCAGTACTTC. V is TRBV3-1 and J is TRBJ2-5; the match to TRBD2 covers 9 bases. The ends lost 4 bases at V and 1 base at J; junction bases unmatched: 10. Germline loops: CDR1 LGHDT, CDR2 YNNKEL (reference sequence). The CDR3 runs 17 residues.

This clonotype was seen a few times. J is TRBJ2-2 and V is TRBV7-9, with D uncertain. The CDR3 is 17 amino acids. The V end was cut by 3 bases, the J end by 1 base, with 15 bases between. Germline V lookup: CDR1 SEHNR, CDR2 FQNEAQ (reference sequence). CDR3 sequence: CASSFTSLGWNTGELFF. The CDR3 nucleotides are TGTGCCAGCAGCTTTACCTCGTTAGGCTGGAACACCGGGGAGCTGTTTTTT.